A single T cell receptor (beta chain) is shown here with its context. The antigen is undetermined. This sample was taken from a study of PD-1 blockade in classical Hodgkin lymphoma. Study-level findings and limits: Complete responders matched newly diagnosed patients in baseline diversity. With respect to the repertoire differences, their causes, possibly disease activity or prior therapy, remain undefined.

The CDR3 has 16 amino acids. CDR1 is ENHRY, CDR2 SYGVKD, per germline. V dropped 10 bases and J dropped 0; count of bases not matched to a gene: 11. Here immunoSEQ multiplex PCR was the method, and the copy in TCRdb shows in-frame clones only, minus some. Here the sample spans 95,000 to 120,000 clones, roughly nine tenths being singletons. All the patients suffered relapse after autologous stem cell transplantation, and brentuximab vedotin exposure differed. The receptor comes from a human donor with classical Hodgkin lymphoma. The chain links TRBV10-3 to TRBJ2-3; 9 bases line up with TRBD2. The material sequenced was peripheral blood mononuclear cells (PBMCs), taken before the second cycle of nivolumab. In nucleotides, the CDR3 is TGTGCCAGCGGGGGGGGTGCCCCTATAAGCACAGATACGCAGTATTTT. As protein: CASGGGAPISTDTQYF.